This T cell receptor beta chain stems from a study of blood T cell repertoires in COVID-19. The CDR3 is made up of 14 amino acids. V gave up 0 bases and J gave up 4 bases; unmatched junction bases: 2. Germline V CDR1 and CDR2: GTSNPN, SVGIG (reference sequence). The authors' processing: For nucleated cells, counts were estimated from reference gene primer amplification. The table came from immunoSEQ multiplex PCR; TCRdb's copy has only in-frame clones and leaves some out. The V and J calls and the clone size are those of that table, but D and trimming were determined from the DNA. The sample lists more than 250,000 clones; 90% were seen once.

The sample comprised peripheral blood. This chain connects TRBV30 to TRBJ2-1, with 8 bases fitting TRBD2. The source is a woman aged 45-65 years with COVID-19, enrolled during active disease. The CDR3 sequence: CAWSVASGYNEQFF. CDR3 nucleotide sequence: TGTGCCTGGAGTGTTGCTAGCGGGTACAATGAGCAGTTCTTC.